What follows are 32 T cell receptor beta chains derived from one specimen sequenced in a study of shared clonotypes between healthy human individuals. Measured with immunoSEQ multiplex PCR; TCRdb has only the in-frame clones, and not every one. The sample includes 1 million to 1.3 million clones, about 80% of them seen just once. The sample comprised memory CD4+ T cells from PBMCs. Subset of the sample: CD45RA-negative fraction. The receptors were sampled from a man aged 18-30 years in good health. Some clones in this sample may be carry-over from other donors' samples.

This clone occurred a few times. The chain uses TRBV11-2 and TRBJ1-2; D not certain. Trimming took off 3 bases at V and 13 bases at J, with 12 bases between the two ends. Germline loops: CDR1 SGHAT, CDR2 FQNNGV. The CDR3 is made up of 11 amino acids. CDR3 coding DNA: TGTGCCAGCAGCTTCGGGCAAGAATGCACCTTC. Translation gives CASSFGQECTF.

The chain joins TRBV7-2 to TRBJ1-4; D is possibly TRBD1 (5 bases). This CDR3 is 14 amino acids long. Germline assignment: CDR1 SGHTA and CDR2 FQGNSA. The V and J ends lost 8 bases and 8 bases respectively, with 18 bases between them. The CDR3 nucleotides are TGTGCCAGCGCCTGGGGCTACATGGGCGAAAAACTGTTTTTT. It codes for CASAWGYMGEKLFF.

As to this clone: The same CDR3 can be traced to other DNA sequences in this sample. The chain uses TRBV2 and TRBJ1-2; 9 bases match TRBD1. J gave up 4 bases and V 6 bases, and 3 bases lay outside the gene matches. Germline V gene data show CDR1 as SNHLY and CDR2 as FYNNEI. This CDR3 contains 13 residues. The CDR3 loop is CASSRTGAYGYTF. For the CDR3, the DNA is TGTGCCAGCAGCAGGACAGGGGCCTATGGCTACACCTTC.

This clone was observed a few times. The chain uses TRBV13 and TRBJ2-5; D possibly corresponds to TRBD2 (8 bases). From germline, CDR1 is PRHDT and CDR2 FYEKMQ (reference sequence). CDR3 length: 16 residues. With 5 bases removed from V and 4 bases from J, the gap between germline ends came to 20 bases. The CDR3 DNA reads as TGTGCCAGCAGCCGTACAGGGGCGGGGGGTAGAGAGACCCAGTACTTC. Translating it yields CASSRTGAGGRETQYF.

V is TRBV28 and J is TRBJ1-5; TRBD1 matches at 10 bases. This CDR3 comprises 15 residues. CDR1 and CDR2 from the germline V gene are MDHEN and SYDVKM. Losses at the gene ends were 3 bases for V and 5 bases for J; bases not matched to a gene: 4. CDR3 DNA sequence: TGTGCCAGCAGTTTGCGAGGACAGGGGGATCAGCCCCAGCATTTT. Translating it yields CASSLRGQGDQPQHF.

This clone was seen only once. The chain has TRBV2 and TRBJ2-1; 7 bases agree with TRBD2. The CDR3 spans 16 residues. Trimming at V came to 1 base and at J to 4 bases, leaving 7 bases not matched to a gene. Germline lookup yields CDR1 SNHLY and CDR2 FYNNEI. The CDR3 bases are TGTGCCAGCAGTGAAGAGGTCGAGCGGGGATACAATGAGCAGTTCTTC. This sequence encodes CASSEEVERGYNEQFF.

V and J are TRBV5-1 and TRBJ2-5; D unresolved. Per the germline V gene, CDR1 is SGHRS and CDR2 is YFSETQ. The CDR3 contains 13 residues. V gave up 0 bases and J gave up 5 bases, with 8 bases separating them. CDR3 in DNA: TGCGCCAGCAGCTTGGGGTTGCGGGAGACCCAGTACTTC. Encoded protein: CASSLGLRETQYF.

V gene TRBV2 combines with J gene TRBJ2-3; D uncertain. This CDR3 has 13 amino acids. The germline CDR1 and CDR2 sequences are SNHLY and FYNNEI. The germline V and J ends were trimmed by 0 bases and 7 bases, with 8 bases remaining between them. CDR3 bases: TGTGCCAGCAGTGAAGCGCCCAAAAATACGCAGTATTTT. Translating it yields CASSEAPKNTQYF.

CDR3 sequence: CASSSGTGIYTF. The CDR3 bases are TGTGCCAGCAGTTCTGGGACAGGGATCTACACCTTC. The V gene is TRBV28, the J gene TRBJ1-2, with 9 bases aligning to TRBD1. This CDR3 comprises 12 residues. Germline values: CDR1 MDHEN, CDR2 SYDVKM. The V segment lost 4 bases and the J segment 10 bases; nucleotides outside the gene matches: 4.

The chain has TRBV5-6 and TRBJ2-5; 8 positions agree with TRBD2. V lost 2 bases, J lost 4 bases, and 1 base stayed unmatched. CDR1 is SGHDT and CDR2 is YYEEEE in the germline V gene. The CDR3 spans 13 residues. CDR3 amino acids: CASSFGGVETQYF. The CDR3 DNA reads TGTGCCAGCAGCTTCGGGGGGGTAGAGACCCAGTACTTC.

The rearrangement links TRBV21-1 to TRBJ2-3; the D call in the table, TRBD2, was not verified against the DNA. TRBV21-1 is recorded as a pseudogene. There are 16 residues in the CDR3. For the CDR3, the DNA is TGTGCCAGCAGCAGTAGCGGGGACAGATTAGTAGATACGCAGTATTTT. Its translation is CASSSSGDRLVDTQYF.

The chain links TRBV4-1 to TRBJ2-1; 8 nucleotides align to TRBD2. Germline V CDR1 and CDR2: MGHRA, YSYEKL. The length of the CDR3 is 18 residues. With V trimmed by 0 bases and J by 5 bases, 12 bases remained unmatched. The CDR3 protein is CASSQEWASGGPHNEQFF. The CDR3 bases are TGCGCCAGCAGCCAAGAGTGGGCTTCGGGAGGGCCCCACAATGAGCAGTTCTTC.

This clone was counted a single time. With only one base between it and a far larger clone, this is likely a read error. This chain joins TRBV29-1 and TRBJ1-1; D unclear. CDR1 SQVTM and CDR2 ANQGSEA come from the germline V gene. The CDR3 consists of 15 residues. Trimming shortened V by 7 bases and J by 0 bases, and 18 bases separated the two germline ends. CDR3 in amino acids: CSASAEWAMNTEAFF. CDR3 in DNA: TGCAGCGCCTCTGCGGAGTGGGCCATGAACACTGAAGCTTTCTTT.

V is TRBV7-9 and J is TRBJ1-1; possible D gene TRBD1, 6 bases. This CDR3 contains 13 residues. V was cut by 5 bases and J by 1 base, with 8 bases left in between. From germline, CDR1 is SEHNR and CDR2 FQNEAQ (reference sequence). As DNA, the CDR3 is TGTGCCAGCAGCAAGGACAGGAACACTGAAGCTTTCTTT. Translation: CASSKDRNTEAFF.

A note on this clone: This may come from a read error, since a much larger clone is one base off. This CDR3 is also generated by other DNA sequences in the sample. CDR3 bases: TGTGCCAGCAGCCCCCCAGGGGGCTATGGCTACACCTTC. Its protein is CASSPPGGYGYTF. V is TRBV28 and J is TRBJ1-2; 7 nucleotides line up with TRBD1. The CDR3 runs 13 residues. The germline V gene encodes CDR1 MDHEN and CDR2 SYDVKM. The V segment lost 6 bases and the J segment 4 bases; nucleotides outside the gene matches: 5.

This clone was detected a few times. The rearrangement joins TRBV4-1 to TRBJ1-6; tentatively, D is TRBD1 (6 bases). Germline V CDR1 and CDR2: MGHRA, YSYEKL. The CDR3 length is 15 residues. Deletions cut 1 base from V and 8 bases from J, with 12 bases between. In DNA, the CDR3 is TGCGCCAGCAGCCAAGGGGGACACATCGATTCACCCCTCCACTTT. As protein: CASSQGGHIDSPLHF.

The rearrangement links TRBV6-5 to TRBJ2-1, with TRBD2 identical over 7 bases. This CDR3 contains 14 residues. CDR1 is MNHEY, CDR2 SVGAGI, per germline. V lost 5 bases and J lost 2; bases outside the gene matches: 3. CDR3 protein: CASSPGLAYNEQFF. Here the CDR3 DNA reads TGTGCCAGCAGTCCCGGACTAGCCTACAATGAGCAGTTCTTC.

Notes on this clone: One end of the junction does not line up with germline, which may come from a read error. This rearrangement joins TRBV7-9 to TRBJ2-5; 9 bases are shared with TRBD2. CDR3 length: 13 residues. In germline, CDR1 is SEHNR, CDR2 FQNEAQ (reference sequence). The CDR3: CASSLVLAGPPDF. The CDR3 nucleotides read TGTGCCAGCAGCTTAGTACTAGCGGGCCCCCCGGACTTC. The full variable domain, completed using reference TRBV7-9 and TRBJ2-5, is DTGVSQNPRHKITKRGQNVTFRCDPISEHNRLYWYRQTLGQGPEFLTYFQNEAQLEKSRLLSDRFSAERPKGSFSTLEIQRTEQGDSAMYLCASSLVLAGPPDFGPGTRLLVL.

This chain joins TRBV5-1 and TRBJ2-1; 14 nucleotides match TRBD2. Germline V gives CDR1 SGHRS, CDR2 YFSETQ. This CDR3 is built from 17 residues. J was trimmed by 7 bases and V by 4 bases; bases with no gene match: 10. The CDR3 spells CASSLGRGTSGSNEQFF. In DNA, the CDR3 is TGCGCCAGCAGCCTGGGAAGGGGGACTAGCGGGAGTAATGAGCAGTTCTTC.

The chain has TRBV18 and TRBJ2-5; maybe TRBD2 (5 bases). Trimming removed 1 base from V and 2 bases from J, with 11 bases in between. Germline V CDR1 and CDR2: KGHSH, LQKENI. The CDR3 runs to 15 residues. DNA of the CDR3: TGTGCCAGCTCACCACTCGGGGTTTTTCAAGAGACCCAGTACTTC. As protein: CASSPLGVFQETQYF.

This clone was found many times. The chain uses TRBV11-3 and TRBJ2-7; TRBD2 might be the D (5 bases). The CDR3 is 14 amino acids. Trimming took 5 bases from V and 1 from J, leaving 12 bases between them. Germline V gene data show CDR1 as SGHNT and CDR2 as YENEEA. The CDR3 DNA is TGTGCCAGCAGCCCCCGTGGAGGATCCTACGAGCAGTACTTC. It specifies CASSPRGGSYEQYF.

The J gene is TRBJ2-3, the V gene TRBV6-1, with TRBD2 matching over 9 bases. Germline V CDR1 and CDR2: MNHNS, SASEGT. J lost 5 bases, V lost 2 bases, and 17 bases had no gene match. This CDR3 has 19 amino acids. The CDR3 loop reads CASSELYGRLAEVGDTQYF. The CDR3 bases are TGTGCCAGCAGTGAATTATATGGTAGACTAGCGGAGGTGGGAGATACGCAGTATTTT.

A word on this clone: The same CDR3 arises from other DNA sequences in this sample as well. V usage is TRBV6-1 and J usage is TRBJ1-2, with D unclear. Germline CDR1 and CDR2: MNHNS and SASEGT. V was trimmed by 6 bases and J by 5 bases, leaving 13 bases between them. CDR3 length: 13 residues. In DNA, the CDR3 is TGTGCCAGCAGCATGGACGGAACTTATGGCTACACCTTC. Translated, it gives CASSMDGTYGYTF.

This clone has at least ten counts. As DNA, the CDR3 is TGTGCCAGCAGTTTACAGGGACGTGGCAATCAGCCCCAGCATTTT. Translated: CASSLQGRGNQPQHF. The chain links TRBV28 to TRBJ1-5; weak D call: TRBD1 (5 bases). The CDR3 extends over 15 amino acids. The germline V and J ends were trimmed by 2 bases and 2 bases, with 10 bases remaining between them. Germline CDR1 reads MDHEN; CDR2 reads SYDVKM. The variable domain in full, with the rest retrieved from reference TRBV28 and TRBJ1-5, is DVKVTQSSRYLVKRTGEKVFLECVQDMDHENMFWYRQDPGLGLRLIYFSYDVKMKEKGDIPEGYSVSREKKERFSLILESASTNQTSMYLCASSLQGRGNQPQHFGDGTRLSIL.

In this sample, this clone turned up a few times. The J gene is TRBJ1-1, the V gene TRBV28, with 7 bases matching TRBD1. The CDR3 runs 15 residues. Germline V gene sequence: CDR1 MDHEN, CDR2 SYDVKM. Trimming took 5 bases from V and 0 from J; bases not matched to a gene: 6. The CDR3 reads CASSGDSRMNTEAFF. DNA for the CDR3: TGTGCCAGCAGTGGGGACAGCCGTATGAACACTGAAGCTTTCTTT.

CDR3 coding DNA: TGTGCCAGCAGTATGGGACAGCAAGAGACCCAGTACTTC. Protein: CASSMGQQETQYF. The chain uses TRBV6-1 and TRBJ2-5; 7 positions match TRBD1. Germline CDR1 MNHNS, CDR2 SASEGT. The CDR3 sequence is 13 residues long. J lost 2 bases, V lost 5 bases, and 2 bases had no gene match.

On this clone: This sequence may be a read error, since a much larger clone differs from it by one base. The gene calls are TRBV5-3 and TRBJ1-1; D is unresolved. TRBV5-3 is given ORF status, its function remaining uncertain. The CDR3 loop spans 13 amino acids. The CDR3 spells CASSLKQNTEAFF. CDR3 bases: TGTGCCAGCAGCTTAAAACAGAACACTGAAGCTTTCTTT.

This chain links TRBV6-4 with TRBJ1-5, with a tentative D call TRBD1 (6 bases). The CDR3 length is 18 residues. The germline V gene has CDR1 MRHNA and CDR2 SNTAGT. Trimming removed 1 base from V and 2 bases from J, with 18 bases in between. CDR3 region: CASSDLNPSRGRNQPQHF. The CDR3 coding sequence is TGTGCCAGCAGTGACTTAAATCCCTCCAGGGGACGCAATCAGCCCCAGCATTTT.

This chain links TRBV5-1 with TRBJ2-5; D is perhaps TRBD1 (6 bases). The germline gives CDR1 SGHRS, CDR2 YFSETQ. V lost 0 bases and J 3 bases, leaving 9 bases between the germline ends. CDR3 length equals 14 residues. CDR3 bases: TGCGCCAGCAGCTTGGCCCAGGGGAAAGAGACCCAGTACTTC. Translating it yields CASSLAQGKETQYF.

The rearrangement uses TRBV30 and TRBJ2-3, with 9 nucleotides matching TRBD1. The V gene's germline CDR1 is GTSNPN and CDR2 SVGIG (reference sequence). The CDR3 has 14 amino acids. J lost 4 bases, V lost 1 base, and 3 bases had no gene match. The CDR3 reads CAWSGQGGADTQYF. In DNA form, the CDR3 reads TGTGCCTGGAGTGGACAGGGGGGGGCAGATACGCAGTATTTT.

CDR3 nucleotides: TGTGCCAGCAGCCAAGAAGGGACTAGCGGGGCGCAGTATTTT. Protein sequence: CASSQEGTSGAQYF. The gene calls are TRBV4-2 and TRBJ2-3, with 13 bases fitting TRBD2. The CDR3 loop spans 14 amino acids. V trimming: 0 bases; J trimming: 10 bases; junction bases outside the gene matches: 1. Germline CDR1 reads LGHNA; CDR2 reads YNFKEQ.

This clone came up a few times. This rearrangement joins TRBV4-2 to TRBJ1-5; D gene uncertain. The CDR3 length is 14 residues. Trimming took off 0 bases at V and 4 bases at J, with 7 bases between the two ends. The V gene's germline CDR1 is LGHNA and CDR2 YNFKEQ. The chain's CDR3 is CASSQEERNQPQHF. The DNA for the CDR3 is TGTGCCAGCAGCCAAGAAGAGAGGAATCAGCCCCAGCATTTT.